One sample yielded the 5 T cell receptor beta chains listed below, sequenced in a study of blood T cell repertoires in COVID-19. Sequencing was performed with immunoSEQ multiplex PCR; in TCRdb, only in-frame clones are kept and a portion is missing. The sample contains 150,000 to 200,000 clones, 94% of which appear only once. Sequencing was carried out using peripheral blood. The receptor set was obtained from a young man with COVID-19, enrolled during active disease.

This chain uses TRBV12-5 with TRBJ1-1, with 7 bases matching TRBD1. Germline V gene lookup returns CDR1 LGHNT and CDR2 FRNRAP. The CDR3 totals 16 residues. J was trimmed by 0 bases and V by 2 bases; bases with no gene match: 6. The DNA for the CDR3 is TGTGCTAGTGGTTTGTTACAGGGGACCATGAACACTGAAGCTTTCTTT. Protein: CASGLLQGTMNTEAFF.

The chain joins TRBV18 to TRBJ2-5; 10 bases match TRBD2. This CDR3 comprises 21 residues. Germline CDR1 is KGHSH and CDR2 is LQKENI. The V gene end was trimmed by 2 bases and the J gene end by 2 bases; junction bases not matched to a gene: 20. CDR3 in amino acids: CASSPLFSGGAMGDEQETQYF. CDR3 in DNA: TGTGCCAGCTCACCATTGTTCAGCGGGGGGGCCATGGGAGACGAGCAAGAGACCCAGTACTTC. The complete variable domain, with remaining parts taken from reference TRBV18 and TRBJ2-5, reads NAGVMQNPRHLVRRRGQEARLRCSPMKGHSHVYWYRQLPEEGLKFMVYLQKENIIDESGMPKERFSAEFPKEGPSILRIQQVVRGDSAAYFCASSPLFSGGAMGDEQETQYFGPGTRLLVL.

V is TRBV7-9 and J is TRBJ1-1; TRBD1 agrees at 7 bases. The CDR3 is 14 residues long. Germline V gives CDR1 SEHNR, CDR2 FQNEAQ (reference sequence). Trimming cost V 5 bases and J 2 bases; bases outside gene matches: 5. The CDR3 loop is CASSRTGDNTEAFF. In DNA, the CDR3 is TGTGCCAGCAGCCGGACAGGAGATAACACTGAAGCTTTCTTT.

The DNA of the CDR3 is TGTGCCAGCAGCGTTGGGACAGGGTCGAGCGCCTATGGCTACACCTTC. Its protein product is CASSVGTGSSAYGYTF. The chain joins TRBV9 to TRBJ1-2; TRBD1 aligns across 9 bases. V was clipped by 2 bases and J by 4 bases; unmatched bases: 9. CDR1 and CDR2 from the germline V gene are SGDLS and YYNGEE. This CDR3 contains 16 residues. Complete variable domain (other parts from reference TRBV9 and TRBJ1-2): DSGVTQTPKHLITATGQRVTLRCSPRSGDLSVYWYQQSLDQGLQFLIQYYNGEERAKGNILERFSAQQFPDLHSELNLSSLELGDSALYFCASSVGTGSSAYGYTFGSGTRLTVV.

This chain joins TRBV7-3 and TRBJ2-3, with D perhaps matching TRBD2 (7 bases). The germline V and J ends were trimmed by 2 bases and 2 bases, with 8 bases remaining between them. There are 14 residues in the CDR3. Germline V lookup: CDR1 SGHTA, CDR2 FQGTGA. CDR3 protein: CASSLGGATDTQYF. The CDR3 nucleotides are TGTGCCAGCAGCTTAGGGGGGGCCACAGATACGCAGTATTTT. Supplemented by reference TRBV7-3 and TRBJ2-3, the full variable domain reads GAGVSQTPSNKVTEKGKYVELRCDPISGHTALYWYRQSLGQGPEFLIYFQGTGAADDSGLPNDRFFAVRPEGSVSTLKIQRTERGDSAVYLCASSLGGATDTQYFGPGTRLTVL.